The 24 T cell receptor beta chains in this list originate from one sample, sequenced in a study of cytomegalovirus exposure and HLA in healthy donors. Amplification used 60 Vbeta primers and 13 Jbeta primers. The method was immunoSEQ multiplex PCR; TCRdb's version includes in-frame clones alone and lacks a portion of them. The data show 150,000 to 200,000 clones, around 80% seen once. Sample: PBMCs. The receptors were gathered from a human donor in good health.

CDR3 loop: CASSPVAGGITYEQYF. The DNA of the CDR3 is TGTGCCAGCAGCCCTGTAGCGGGGGGGATAACCTACGAGCAGTACTTC. This sequence joins TRBV5-5 and TRBJ2-7; TRBD2 agrees at 11 bases. The CDR3 has 16 residues. V dropped 4 bases and J dropped 2; count of bases not matched to a gene: 8. CDR1 SGHKS and CDR2 YYEKEE come from the germline V gene (reference sequence).

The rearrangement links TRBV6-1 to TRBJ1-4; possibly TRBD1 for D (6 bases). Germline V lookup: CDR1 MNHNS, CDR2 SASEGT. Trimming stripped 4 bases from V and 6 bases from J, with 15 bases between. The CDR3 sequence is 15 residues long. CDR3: CASSAFYRVDEKLFF. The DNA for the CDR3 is TGTGCCAGCAGTGCGTTCTACAGGGTGGATGAAAAACTGTTTTTT.

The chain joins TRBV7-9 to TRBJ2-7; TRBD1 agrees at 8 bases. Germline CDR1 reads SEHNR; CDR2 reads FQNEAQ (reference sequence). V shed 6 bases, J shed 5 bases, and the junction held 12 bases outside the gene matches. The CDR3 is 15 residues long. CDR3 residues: CASRTGDRVEDEQYF. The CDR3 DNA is TGTGCCAGCAGGACAGGGGATCGGGTCGAGGACGAGCAGTACTTC.

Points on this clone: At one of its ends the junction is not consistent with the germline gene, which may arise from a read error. CDR3 loop: CASTEGQGSPEAFF. CDR3 sequence (DNA): TGTGCCAGCACTGAAGGTCAGGGATCCCCTGAAGCTTTCTTT. This chain joins TRBV6-1 and TRBJ1-1; tentative D call: TRBD1 (5 bases). This CDR3 region has 14 residues. The germline CDR1 and CDR2 sequences are MNHNS and SASEGT.

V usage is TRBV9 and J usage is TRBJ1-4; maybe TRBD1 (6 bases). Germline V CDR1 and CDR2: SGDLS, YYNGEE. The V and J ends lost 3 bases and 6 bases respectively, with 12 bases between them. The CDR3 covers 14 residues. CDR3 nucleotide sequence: TGTGCCAGCAGCGGGGGACACCCGGATGAAAAACTGTTTTTT. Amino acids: CASSGGHPDEKLFF.

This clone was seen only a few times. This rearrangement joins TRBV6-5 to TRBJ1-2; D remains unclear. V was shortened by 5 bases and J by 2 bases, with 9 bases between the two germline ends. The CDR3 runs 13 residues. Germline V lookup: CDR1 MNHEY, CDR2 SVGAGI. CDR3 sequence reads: CASSREENYGYTF. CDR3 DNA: TGTGCCAGCAGTCGGGAGGAAAACTATGGCTACACCTTC.

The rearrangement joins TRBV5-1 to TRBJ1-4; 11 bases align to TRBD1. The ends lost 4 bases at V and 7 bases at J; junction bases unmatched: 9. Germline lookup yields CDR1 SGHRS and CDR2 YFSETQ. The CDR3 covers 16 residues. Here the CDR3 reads CASSPGQGAVFEKLFF. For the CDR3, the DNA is TGCGCCAGCAGCCCCGGACAGGGGGCTGTGTTTGAAAAACTGTTTTTT.

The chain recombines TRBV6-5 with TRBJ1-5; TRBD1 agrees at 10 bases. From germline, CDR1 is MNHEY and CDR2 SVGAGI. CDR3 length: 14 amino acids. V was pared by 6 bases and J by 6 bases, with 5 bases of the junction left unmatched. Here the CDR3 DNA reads TGTGCCAGCAGACCCGGACAGGGGGGTCAGCCCCAGCATTTT. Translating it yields CASRPGQGGQPQHF.

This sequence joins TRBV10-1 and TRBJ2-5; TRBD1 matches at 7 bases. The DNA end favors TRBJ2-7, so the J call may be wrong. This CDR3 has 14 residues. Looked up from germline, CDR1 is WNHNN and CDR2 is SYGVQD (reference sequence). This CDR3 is CASKGASNAYEQYF. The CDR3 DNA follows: TGCGCCAGCAAGGGGGCTTCAAACGCCTACGAGCAGTACTTC.

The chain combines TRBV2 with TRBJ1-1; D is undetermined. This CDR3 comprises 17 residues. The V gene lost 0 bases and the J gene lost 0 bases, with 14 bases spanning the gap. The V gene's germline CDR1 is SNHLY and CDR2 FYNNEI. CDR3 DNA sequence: TGTGCCAGCAGTGAAGCGCTTCGTGGCAGAATGAACACTGAAGCTTTCTTT. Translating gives CASSEALRGRMNTEAFF.

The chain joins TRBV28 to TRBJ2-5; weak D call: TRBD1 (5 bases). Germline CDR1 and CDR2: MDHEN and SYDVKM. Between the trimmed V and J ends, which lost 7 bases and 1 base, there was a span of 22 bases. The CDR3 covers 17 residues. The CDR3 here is CASTPMGHRDSQETQYF. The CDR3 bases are TGTGCCAGCACCCCAATGGGTCACCGCGACAGCCAAGAGACCCAGTACTTC.

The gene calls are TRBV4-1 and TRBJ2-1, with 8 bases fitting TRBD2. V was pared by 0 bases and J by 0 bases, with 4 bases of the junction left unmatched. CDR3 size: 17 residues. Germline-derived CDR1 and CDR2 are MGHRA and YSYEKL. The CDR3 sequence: CASSQDERGSSYNEQFF. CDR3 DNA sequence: TGCGCCAGCAGCCAAGATGAGCGGGGGAGCTCCTACAATGAGCAGTTCTTC.

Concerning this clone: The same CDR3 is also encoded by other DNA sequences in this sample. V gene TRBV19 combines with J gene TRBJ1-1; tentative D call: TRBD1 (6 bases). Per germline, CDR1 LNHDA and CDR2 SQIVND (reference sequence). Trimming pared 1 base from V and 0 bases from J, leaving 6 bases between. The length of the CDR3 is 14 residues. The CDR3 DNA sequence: TGTGCCAGTAGTATAGGGGGGCTGAACACTGAAGCTTTCTTT. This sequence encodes CASSIGGLNTEAFF.

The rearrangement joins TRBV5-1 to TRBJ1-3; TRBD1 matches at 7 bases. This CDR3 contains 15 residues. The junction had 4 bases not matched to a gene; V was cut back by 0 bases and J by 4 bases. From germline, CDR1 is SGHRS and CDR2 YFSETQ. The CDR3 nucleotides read TGCGCCAGCAGCTTGGAAGGGGGCGACGGAAACACCATATATTTT. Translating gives CASSLEGGDGNTIYF. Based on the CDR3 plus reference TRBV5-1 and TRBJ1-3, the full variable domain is KAGVTQTPRYLIKTRGQQVTLSCSPISGHRSVSWYQQTPGQGLQFLFEYFSETQRNKGNFPGRFSGRQFSNSRSEMNVSTLELGDSALYLCASSLEGGDGNTIYFGEGSWLTVV.

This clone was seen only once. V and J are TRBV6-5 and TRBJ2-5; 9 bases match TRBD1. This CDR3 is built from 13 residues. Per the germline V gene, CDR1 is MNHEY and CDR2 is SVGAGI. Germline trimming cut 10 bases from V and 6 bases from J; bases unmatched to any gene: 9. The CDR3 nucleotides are TGTGCCACCCGGGGACAGGGAATTCAGACCCAGTACTTC. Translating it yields CATRGQGIQTQYF.

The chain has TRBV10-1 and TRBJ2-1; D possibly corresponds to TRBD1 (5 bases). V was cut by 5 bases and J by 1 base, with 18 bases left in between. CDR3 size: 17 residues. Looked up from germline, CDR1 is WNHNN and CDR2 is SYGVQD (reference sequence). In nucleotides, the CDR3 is TGCGCCAGCAGTCACGACTTACAGGAGCCTTCCTACAATGAGCAGTTCTTC. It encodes CASSHDLQEPSYNEQFF.

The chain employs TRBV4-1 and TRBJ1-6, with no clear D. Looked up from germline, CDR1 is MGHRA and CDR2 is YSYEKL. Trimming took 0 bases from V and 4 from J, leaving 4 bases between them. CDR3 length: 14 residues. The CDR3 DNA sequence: TGCGCCAGCAGCCAAGAACAGTATAATTCACCCCTCCACTTT. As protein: CASSQEQYNSPLHF.

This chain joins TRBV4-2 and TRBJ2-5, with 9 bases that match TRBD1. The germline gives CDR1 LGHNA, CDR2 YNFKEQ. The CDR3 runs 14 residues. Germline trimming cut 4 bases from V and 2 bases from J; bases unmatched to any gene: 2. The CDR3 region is CASSRTGEQETQYF. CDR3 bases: TGTGCCAGCAGCCGGACAGGGGAACAAGAGACCCAGTACTTC.

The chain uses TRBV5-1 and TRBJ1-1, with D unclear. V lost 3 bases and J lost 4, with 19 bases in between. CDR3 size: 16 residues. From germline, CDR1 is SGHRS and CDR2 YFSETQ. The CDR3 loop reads CASSWEPRESATEAFF. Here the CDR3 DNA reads TGCGCCAGCAGCTGGGAGCCTAGGGAGTCGGCCACTGAAGCTTTCTTT.

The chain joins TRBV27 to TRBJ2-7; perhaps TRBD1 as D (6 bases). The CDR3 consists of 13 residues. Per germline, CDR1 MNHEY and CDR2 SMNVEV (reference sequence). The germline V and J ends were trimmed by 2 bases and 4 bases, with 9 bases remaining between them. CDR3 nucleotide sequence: TGTGCCAGCAGTTTAAATCAGGGGTACGAGCAGTACTTC. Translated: CASSLNQGYEQYF.

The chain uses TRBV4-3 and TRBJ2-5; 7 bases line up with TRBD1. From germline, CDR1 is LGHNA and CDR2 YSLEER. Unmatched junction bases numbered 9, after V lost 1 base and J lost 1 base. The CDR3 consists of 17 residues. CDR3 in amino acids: CASSQVRQQGPQETQYF. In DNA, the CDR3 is TGCGCCAGCAGCCAAGTACGGCAACAGGGGCCCCAAGAGACCCAGTACTTC.

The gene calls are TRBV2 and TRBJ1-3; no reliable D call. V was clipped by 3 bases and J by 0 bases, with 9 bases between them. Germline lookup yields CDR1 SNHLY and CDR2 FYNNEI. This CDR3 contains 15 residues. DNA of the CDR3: TGTGCCAGCAGTGATGGAGTGTACTCTGGAAACACCATATATTTT. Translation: CASSDGVYSGNTIYF.

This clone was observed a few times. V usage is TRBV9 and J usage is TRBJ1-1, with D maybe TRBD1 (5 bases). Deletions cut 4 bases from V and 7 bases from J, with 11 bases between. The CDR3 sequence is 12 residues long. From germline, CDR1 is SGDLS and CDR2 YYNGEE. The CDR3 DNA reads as TGTGCCAGCAGCCCCGGGACTGGTGAAGCTTTCTTT. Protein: CASSPGTGEAFF.

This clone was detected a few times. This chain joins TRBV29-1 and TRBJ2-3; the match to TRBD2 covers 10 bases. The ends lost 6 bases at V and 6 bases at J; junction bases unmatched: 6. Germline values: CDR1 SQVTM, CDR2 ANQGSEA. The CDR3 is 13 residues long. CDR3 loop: CSVDSGGTDTQYF. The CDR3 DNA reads TGCAGCGTGGATAGCGGGGGGACGGATACGCAGTATTTT.